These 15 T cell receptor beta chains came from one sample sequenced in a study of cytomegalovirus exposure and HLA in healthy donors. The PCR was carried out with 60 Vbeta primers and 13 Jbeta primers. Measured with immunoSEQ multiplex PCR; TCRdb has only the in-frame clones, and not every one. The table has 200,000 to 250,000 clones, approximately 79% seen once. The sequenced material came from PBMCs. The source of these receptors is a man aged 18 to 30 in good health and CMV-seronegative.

The CDR3 here is CASSQGQSSYNEQFF. CDR3 in DNA: TGCGCCAGCAGCCAGGGACAGAGCTCCTACAATGAGCAGTTCTTC. The V gene is TRBV5-1, the J gene TRBJ2-1; 7 bases map to TRBD1. CDR1 is SGHRS and CDR2 is YFSETQ in the germline V gene. This CDR3 contains 15 residues. V shed 4 bases, J shed 0 bases, and the junction held 4 bases outside the gene matches.

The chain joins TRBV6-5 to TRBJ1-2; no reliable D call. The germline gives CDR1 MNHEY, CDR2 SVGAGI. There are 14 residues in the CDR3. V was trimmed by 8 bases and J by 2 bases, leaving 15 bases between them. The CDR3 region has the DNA TGTGCCAGCTCCTGGTCTGCGAACAACTATGGCTACACCTTC. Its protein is CASSWSANNYGYTF.

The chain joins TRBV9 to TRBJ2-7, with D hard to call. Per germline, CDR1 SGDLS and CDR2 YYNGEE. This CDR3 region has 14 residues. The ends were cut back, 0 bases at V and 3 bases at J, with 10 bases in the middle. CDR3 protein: CASSVDDNNYEQYF. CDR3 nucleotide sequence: TGTGCCAGCAGCGTAGATGACAACAACTACGAGCAGTACTTC.

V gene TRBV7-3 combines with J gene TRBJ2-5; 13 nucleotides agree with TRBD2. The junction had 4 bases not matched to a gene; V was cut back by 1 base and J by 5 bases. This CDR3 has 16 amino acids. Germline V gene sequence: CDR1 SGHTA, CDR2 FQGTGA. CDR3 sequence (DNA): TGTGCCAGCAGCTTAAGGGGACTAGCGGGAATTGAGACCCAGTACTTC. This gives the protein CASSLRGLAGIETQYF.

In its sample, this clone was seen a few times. The CDR3 nucleotides read TGCGCCAGCAGCCAAGATAAACAGGGGATTTGGTATGGCTACACCTTC. Protein sequence: CASSQDKQGIWYGYTF. The chain uses TRBV4-3 and TRBJ1-2, with 7 bases that match TRBD1. The J segment lost 5 bases and the V segment lost 0 bases, leaving 9 bases of the junction unmatched. The CDR3 contains 16 residues. Germline-derived CDR1 and CDR2 are LGHNA and YSLEER.

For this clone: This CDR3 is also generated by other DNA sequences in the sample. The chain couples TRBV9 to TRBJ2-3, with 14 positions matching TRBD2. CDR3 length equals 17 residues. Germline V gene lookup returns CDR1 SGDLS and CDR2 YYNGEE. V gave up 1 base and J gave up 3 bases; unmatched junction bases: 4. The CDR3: CASSVRLAGGPTDTQYF. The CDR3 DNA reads TGTGCCAGCAGCGTAAGACTAGCGGGGGGGCCTACAGATACGCAGTATTTT.

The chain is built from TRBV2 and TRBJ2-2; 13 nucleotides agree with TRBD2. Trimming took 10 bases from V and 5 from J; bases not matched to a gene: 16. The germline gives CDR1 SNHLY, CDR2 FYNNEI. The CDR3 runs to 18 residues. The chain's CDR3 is CAILKQGGLAGVTGELFF. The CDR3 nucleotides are TGTGCCATCCTAAAACAGGGAGGACTAGCGGGAGTAACCGGGGAGCTGTTTTTT.

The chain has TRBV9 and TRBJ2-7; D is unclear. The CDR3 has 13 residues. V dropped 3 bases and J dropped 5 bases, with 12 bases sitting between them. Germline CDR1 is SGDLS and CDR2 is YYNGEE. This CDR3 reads CASSAAAADEQYF. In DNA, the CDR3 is TGTGCCAGCAGCGCCGCCGCGGCCGACGAGCAGTACTTC.

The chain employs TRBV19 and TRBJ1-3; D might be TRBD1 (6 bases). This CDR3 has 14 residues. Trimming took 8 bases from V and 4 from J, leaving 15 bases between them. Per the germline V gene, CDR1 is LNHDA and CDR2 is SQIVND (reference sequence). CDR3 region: CASEPTGLGNTIYF. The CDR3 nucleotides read TGTGCCAGTGAACCGACAGGTCTGGGAAACACCATATATTTT. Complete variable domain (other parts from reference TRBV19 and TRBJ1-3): DGGITQSPKYLFRKEGQNVTLSCEQNLNHDAMYWYRQDPGQGLRLIYYSQIVNDFQKGDIAEGYSVSREKKESFPLTVTSAQKNPTAFYLCASEPTGLGNTIYFGEGSWLTVV.

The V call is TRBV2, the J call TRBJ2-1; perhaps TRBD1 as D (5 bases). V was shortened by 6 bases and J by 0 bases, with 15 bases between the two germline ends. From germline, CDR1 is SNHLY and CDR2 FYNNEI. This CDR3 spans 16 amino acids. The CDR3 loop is CASSQTALRSYNEQFF. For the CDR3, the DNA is TGTGCCAGCAGCCAGACAGCCCTCCGCTCCTACAATGAGCAGTTCTTC.

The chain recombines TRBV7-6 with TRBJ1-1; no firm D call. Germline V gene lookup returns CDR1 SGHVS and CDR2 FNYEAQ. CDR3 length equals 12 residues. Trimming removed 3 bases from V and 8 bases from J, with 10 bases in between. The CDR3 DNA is TGTGCCAGCAGCTTCCGCTCTGGCGAAGCTTTCTTT. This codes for CASSFRSGEAFF.

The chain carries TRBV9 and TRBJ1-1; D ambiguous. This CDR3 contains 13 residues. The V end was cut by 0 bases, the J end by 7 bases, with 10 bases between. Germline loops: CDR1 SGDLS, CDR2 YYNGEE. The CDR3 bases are TGTGCCAGCAGCGTAGGGACGGGGTGTGAAGCTTTCTTT. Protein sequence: CASSVGTGCEAFF.

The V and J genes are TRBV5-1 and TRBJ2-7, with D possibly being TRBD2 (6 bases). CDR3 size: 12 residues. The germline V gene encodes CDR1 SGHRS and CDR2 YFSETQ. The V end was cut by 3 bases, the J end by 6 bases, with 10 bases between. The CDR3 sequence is CASSWRDFEQYF. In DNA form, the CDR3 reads TGCGCCAGCAGCTGGAGGGATTTCGAGCAGTACTTC.

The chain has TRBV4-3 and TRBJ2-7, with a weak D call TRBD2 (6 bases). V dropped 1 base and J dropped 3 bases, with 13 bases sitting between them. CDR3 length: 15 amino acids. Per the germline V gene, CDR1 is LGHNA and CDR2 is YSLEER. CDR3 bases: TGCGCCAGCAGCCAAGGGGGCGGGACCCTCTACGAGCAGTACTTC. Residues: CASSQGGGTLYEQYF.

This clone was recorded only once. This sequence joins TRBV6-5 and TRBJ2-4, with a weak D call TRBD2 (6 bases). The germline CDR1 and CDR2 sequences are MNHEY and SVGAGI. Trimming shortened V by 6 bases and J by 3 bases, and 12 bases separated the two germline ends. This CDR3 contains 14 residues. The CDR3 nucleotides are TGTGCCAGCAGCCGCGGGACCGACAAAAACATTCAGTACTTC. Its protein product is CASSRGTDKNIQYF.